Listed below are T cell receptor beta chains from one sample, sequenced in a study of blood T cell repertoires in COVID-19. Assay used: immunoSEQ multiplex PCR; TCRdb lists only in-frame clones, some missing. This repertoire shows 300,000 or so clones, under 90% found once; its top ten account for approximately 2.9%. The sample comprised PBMCs or T cells enriched from blood (not recorded which). These receptors originate from a woman aged 45-65 years who had been exposed to COVID-19. Each CDR3 is given with its conserved first and last residue. A D gene is named only where the DNA matches it firmly. The size entry is marked missing in some rows and otherwise reads once, few, many or a size class.

D	V	size	J	DNA	CDR3
TRBD1	TRBV7-9	-	TRBJ2-5	TGTGCCAGCAGCCGACAGGGGGAACAAGAGACCCAGTACTTC	CASSRQGEQETQYF
-	TRBV28	-	TRBJ1-2	TGTGCCAGCAGTTTACGACAGGTCCCCCAATTC	CASSLRQVPQF
TRBD1	TRBV19	few	TRBJ1-4	TGTGCCAGTAGAAACAGGGGAAGGGATGAAAAACTGTTTTTT	CASRNRGRDEKLFF
-	TRBV28	-	TRBJ1-2	TGTGCCTGCGCAGGGGCGGATGGCTACACCTTC	CACAGADGYTF
-	TRBV28	-	TRBJ2-3	TGTGCCAGCAGTTCCTCCGGGTGGGGGCAAGGGGTGGCAGATACGCAGTATTTT	CASSSSGWGQGVADTQYF
TRBD1	TRBV5-1	-	TRBJ1-1	TGCGCCAGCAGCTTGGAGGGCCCGGGACAGGGATCAGCTTTCTTT	CASSLEGPGQGSAFF
TRBD1	TRBV19	-	TRBJ1-5	TGTGCCAGTAGCGACAGGGGAACTCAGCCCCAGCATTTT	CASSDRGTQPQHF
TRBD1	TRBV24-1	-	TRBJ2-2	TGTGCCACCAGTGACCCTGGACAGGCGAACACCGGGGAGCTGTTTTTT	CATSDPGQANTGELFF
TRBD1	TRBV19	few	TRBJ2-2	TGTGCCAGTAGTCCGGGGACAGCGTTCATCACCGGGGAGCTGTTTTTT	CASSPGTAFITGELFF
-	TRBV5-4	-	TRBJ2-5	TGTGCCAGCAGCCCGACGGCGACAACCCAAGAGACCCAGTACTTC	CASSPTATTQETQYF
-	TRBV18	-	TRBJ2-1	TGTGCCAGCTCACCACGGGCGGGGTTCTCTTACAATGAGCAGTTCTTC	CASSPRAGFSYNEQFF
TRBD1	TRBV7-6	-	TRBJ2-7	TGTGCCAGCAGCTTGTCCGGGACAGGGGGCTACTACGAGCAGTACTTC	CASSLSGTGGYYEQYF
-	TRBV6-1	-	TRBJ2-2	TGTGCCAGCAGTGAAGCAAGGGGTGGGGAGCTGTTTTTT	CASSEARGGELFF
-	TRBV4-1	few	TRBJ2-7	TGCGCCAGCAGCCAAGAACCTCCCGGTAGCTACTCCTACGAGCAGTACTTC	CASSQEPPGSYSYEQYF
-	TRBV18	once	TRBJ1-4	TGTGCCAGCTCATCCCAGGGCGCAACTAATGAAAAACTGTTTTTT	CASSSQGATNEKLFF
TRBD2	TRBV7-9	-	TRBJ2-5	TGTGCCAGCAGCTTACCCGAGGCGGGGGGACTCCAAGAGACCCAGTACTTC	CASSLPEAGGLQETQYF
-	TRBV6-1	-	TRBJ1-2	TGTGCCAGCAGTGAAAGTGGGCGCGATGGCTACACCTTC	CASSESGRDGYTF
TRBD2	TRBV28	-	TRBJ2-7	TGTGCCAGCAGTCCGCCTGAACGACTAGCGGGGCCCTACGAGCAGTACTTC	CASSPPERLAGPYEQYF
-	TRBV6-1	few	TRBJ1-5	TGTGCCAGCAGTGCTCACGTCCGGGGTGGGTTTAGCAATCAGCCCCAGCATTTT	CASSAHVRGGFSNQPQHF
-	TRBV28	-	TRBJ2-7	TGTGCCAGCAGTTTATCCTCGCAGGGGTGGAGGGAGCAGTACTTC	CASSLSSQGWREQYF
TRBD1	TRBV7-9	-	TRBJ2-6	TGTGCCAGCAGCTCGGGAACAGGGGGGACGGTCCTGACTTTC	CASSSGTGGTVLTF
-	TRBV30	-	TRBJ1-2	TGTGCCTGGAGTGTACAAGAAGGAGGCAGCTATGGCTACACCTTC	CAWSVQEGGSYGYTF
TRBD2	TRBV7-9	-	TRBJ2-1	TGTGCCAGCAGTTCCCCGACTAGCGGGGGCCCGTCTTCGGATGAGCAGTTCTTC	CASSSPTSGGPSSDEQFF
TRBD1	TRBV18	-	TRBJ1-1	TGTGCCAGCACATCTCAGGGGGCGAACACTGAAGCTTTCTTT	CASTSQGANTEAFF
-	TRBV3-1/TRBV3-2	-	TRBJ2-7	TGTGCCAGCAGCCATGGTCAGGGAACCTACGAGCAGTACTTC	CASSHGQGTYEQYF
-	TRBV13	-	TRBJ2-3	TGTGCCAGCAGCTTACCAAGTCAGGATACGCAGTATTTT	CASSLPSQDTQYF
-	TRBV19	few	TRBJ2-7	TGTGCCAGTAGTAGTAGCCTAGCGACGACGGACGAGCAGTACTTC	CASSSSLATTDEQYF
TRBD1	TRBV5-6	-	TRBJ1-5	TGTGCCAGCAGCTTGGAAGGGGGCGCGGATCAGCCCCAGCATTTT	CASSLEGGADQPQHF
TRBD1	TRBV7-8	-	TRBJ1-2	TGTGCCAGCAGCCCAGTGGGGGACAGGGGTTCATTGGGAGGCTACACCTTC	CASSPVGDRGSLGGYTF
-	TRBV28	-	TRBJ1-5	TGTGCCAGCACCTTGGGGGGGATGGGCAATCAGCCCCAGCATTTT	CASTLGGMGNQPQHF
TRBD1	TRBV7-9	-	TRBJ1-1	TGTGCCAGCAGCTTCGGACAGGGGGCCACTGAAGCTTTCTTT	CASSFGQGATEAFF
-	TRBV18	-	TRBJ1-1	TGTGCCAGCTCACCACTGAACAGCCCATTGAACACTGAAGCTTTCTTT	CASSPLNSPLNTEAFF
TRBD1	TRBV25-1	-	TRBJ2-5	TGTGCCAGCACAGGGGGTCGGGGTCGGGAGACCCAGTACTTC	CASTGGRGRETQYF
TRBD1	TRBV9	-	TRBJ2-1	TGTGCCAGCAGCGTAGACCTGGACAGGGGGCCATTCTCTGACTACAATGAGCAGTTCTTC	CASSVDLDRGPFSDYNEQFF
-	TRBV28	-	TRBJ1-1	TGTGCCAGCAGTTTATTGTGGGCGGGACTCATGAACACTGAAGCTTTCTTT	CASSLLWAGLMNTEAFF
-	TRBV7-6	-	TRBJ1-6	TGTGCCAGCAGCTTAGGACAGAAAGTTTCACCCCTCCACTTT	CASSLGQKVSPLHF
-	TRBV2	-	TRBJ2-7	TGTGCCAGCAGTTCCGCCTACGAGCAGTACTTC	CASSSAYEQYF
-	TRBV6-5	-	TRBJ2-5	TGTGCCAGCAGTACGGAAGCGGAGACCCAGTACTTC	CASSTEAETQYF
TRBD2	TRBV5-4	once	TRBJ2-6	TGTGCCAGCAAATCGGGACTAGCGGCGAACTCTGGGGCCAACGTCCTGACTTTC	CASKSGLAANSGANVLTF
-	TRBV28	-	TRBJ1-4	TGTGCCAGCAGGAACGGTGGCGGGGGGGAAAAACTGTTTTTT	CASRNGGGGEKLFF
-	TRBV13	once	TRBJ2-7	TGTGCCAGCAGTCCCCCGAGGGCCCGCTACGAGCAGTACTTC	CASSPPRARYEQYF
-	TRBV6-1	-	TRBJ2-1	TGTGCCAGCAGTGAAGCGTGGGAGGCCGGGGTCGATGAGCAGTTCTTC	CASSEAWEAGVDEQFF
TRBD1	TRBV19	-	TRBJ1-6	TGTGCCAGTAGTACAACCTGGACAGGGTTGAGTTCACCCCTCCACTTT	CASSTTWTGLSSPLHF
TRBD1	TRBV7-9	-	TRBJ2-3	TGTGCCAGCAGCCCTCATCAGGGGGCAACAGATACGCAGTATTTT	CASSPHQGATDTQYF